A selection of T cell receptor beta chains follows, all from one sample in a study of T cells in Graves' hyperthyroidism and ophthalmopathy. A single record per CDR3 protein comes from TCRdb applying MiXCR to the multiplex PCR reads. The data show about 600,000 distinct CDR3 sequences, about a sixth seen once. The sample comprised blood. Every receptor here comes from a woman between 40 and 55 years old with Graves' ophthalmopathy. CDR3s include the opening cysteine and the closing phenylalanine or tryptophan. A D gene is named only where the DNA matches it firmly. Size is omitted from some rows. Given values are once, few, many or a class for expanded clones.

V gene	clone size	J gene	D gene	CDR3 protein	CDR3 DNA
TRBV2	many	TRBJ2-7	-	CASRGGTYEQYF	TGTGCCAGCAGGGGCGGGACCTACGAGCAGTACTTC
TRBV6-1	-	TRBJ2-1	-	CASSDGVTSYNEQFF	TGTGCCAGCAGTGATGGGGTGACCTCCTACAATGAGCAGTTCTTC
TRBV6-2/TRBV6-3	many	TRBJ2-3	-	CASSSPAAESTDTQYF	TGTGCCAGCAGTTCCCCCGCGGCGGAGAGCACAGATACGCAGTATTTT
TRBV28	many	TRBJ1-2	TRBD1	CASSSRTGGGNYGYTF	TGTGCCAGCAGTTCGCGGACAGGCGGTGGCAACTATGGCTACACCTTC
TRBV30	few	TRBJ2-4	-	CAWEAGGANIQYF	TGTGCCTGGGAGGCGGGTGGGGCTAACATTCAGTACTTC
TRBV5-8	few	TRBJ2-1	-	CASSSKRRKHEQFF	TGTGCCAGCAGCTCAAAGCGTCGGAAGCATGAGCAGTTCTTC
TRBV2	many	TRBJ2-1	-	CASSEALLSPAGCQFF	TGTGCCAGCAGTGAAGCGCTTTTAAGCCCAGCGGGCTGTCAGTTCTTC
TRBV30	many	TRBJ2-1	TRBD2	CAWVAGGSSYNEQFF	TGTGCCTGGGTCGCCGGCGGGAGCTCCTACAATGAGCAGTTCTTC
TRBV11-2	few	TRBJ2-3	TRBD2	CASSLGPRGGQDTQYF	TGTGCCAGCAGCTTAGGGCCCCGGGGGGGCCAAGATACGCAGTATTTT
TRBV3-1	many	TRBJ2-5	-	CASSLKWSQYF	TGTGCCAGCAGCCTGAAGTGGTCCCAGTACTTC
TRBV27	many	TRBJ2-7	-	CASTPGRGQRVREQYF	TGTGCCAGCACCCCGGGGCGGGGACAGAGGGTTCGGGAGCAGTACTTC